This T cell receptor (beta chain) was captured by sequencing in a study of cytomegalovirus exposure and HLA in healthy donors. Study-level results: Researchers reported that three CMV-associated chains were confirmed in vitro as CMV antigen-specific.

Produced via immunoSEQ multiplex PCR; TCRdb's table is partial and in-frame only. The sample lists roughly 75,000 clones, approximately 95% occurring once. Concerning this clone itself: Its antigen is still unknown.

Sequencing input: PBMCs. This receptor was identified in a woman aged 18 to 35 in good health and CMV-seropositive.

CDR3 in amino acids: CASSLRGQGHEQYF. CDR3 nucleotide sequence: TGTGCCAGCAGCTTACGAGGACAGGGGCACGAGCAGTACTTC. The chain is built from TRBV5-6 and TRBJ2-7; 9 bases map to TRBD1. The CDR3 consists of 14 residues. Germline V gene lookup returns CDR1 SGHDT and CDR2 YYEEEE. The J segment lost 5 bases and the V segment lost 2 bases, leaving 5 bases of the junction unmatched.